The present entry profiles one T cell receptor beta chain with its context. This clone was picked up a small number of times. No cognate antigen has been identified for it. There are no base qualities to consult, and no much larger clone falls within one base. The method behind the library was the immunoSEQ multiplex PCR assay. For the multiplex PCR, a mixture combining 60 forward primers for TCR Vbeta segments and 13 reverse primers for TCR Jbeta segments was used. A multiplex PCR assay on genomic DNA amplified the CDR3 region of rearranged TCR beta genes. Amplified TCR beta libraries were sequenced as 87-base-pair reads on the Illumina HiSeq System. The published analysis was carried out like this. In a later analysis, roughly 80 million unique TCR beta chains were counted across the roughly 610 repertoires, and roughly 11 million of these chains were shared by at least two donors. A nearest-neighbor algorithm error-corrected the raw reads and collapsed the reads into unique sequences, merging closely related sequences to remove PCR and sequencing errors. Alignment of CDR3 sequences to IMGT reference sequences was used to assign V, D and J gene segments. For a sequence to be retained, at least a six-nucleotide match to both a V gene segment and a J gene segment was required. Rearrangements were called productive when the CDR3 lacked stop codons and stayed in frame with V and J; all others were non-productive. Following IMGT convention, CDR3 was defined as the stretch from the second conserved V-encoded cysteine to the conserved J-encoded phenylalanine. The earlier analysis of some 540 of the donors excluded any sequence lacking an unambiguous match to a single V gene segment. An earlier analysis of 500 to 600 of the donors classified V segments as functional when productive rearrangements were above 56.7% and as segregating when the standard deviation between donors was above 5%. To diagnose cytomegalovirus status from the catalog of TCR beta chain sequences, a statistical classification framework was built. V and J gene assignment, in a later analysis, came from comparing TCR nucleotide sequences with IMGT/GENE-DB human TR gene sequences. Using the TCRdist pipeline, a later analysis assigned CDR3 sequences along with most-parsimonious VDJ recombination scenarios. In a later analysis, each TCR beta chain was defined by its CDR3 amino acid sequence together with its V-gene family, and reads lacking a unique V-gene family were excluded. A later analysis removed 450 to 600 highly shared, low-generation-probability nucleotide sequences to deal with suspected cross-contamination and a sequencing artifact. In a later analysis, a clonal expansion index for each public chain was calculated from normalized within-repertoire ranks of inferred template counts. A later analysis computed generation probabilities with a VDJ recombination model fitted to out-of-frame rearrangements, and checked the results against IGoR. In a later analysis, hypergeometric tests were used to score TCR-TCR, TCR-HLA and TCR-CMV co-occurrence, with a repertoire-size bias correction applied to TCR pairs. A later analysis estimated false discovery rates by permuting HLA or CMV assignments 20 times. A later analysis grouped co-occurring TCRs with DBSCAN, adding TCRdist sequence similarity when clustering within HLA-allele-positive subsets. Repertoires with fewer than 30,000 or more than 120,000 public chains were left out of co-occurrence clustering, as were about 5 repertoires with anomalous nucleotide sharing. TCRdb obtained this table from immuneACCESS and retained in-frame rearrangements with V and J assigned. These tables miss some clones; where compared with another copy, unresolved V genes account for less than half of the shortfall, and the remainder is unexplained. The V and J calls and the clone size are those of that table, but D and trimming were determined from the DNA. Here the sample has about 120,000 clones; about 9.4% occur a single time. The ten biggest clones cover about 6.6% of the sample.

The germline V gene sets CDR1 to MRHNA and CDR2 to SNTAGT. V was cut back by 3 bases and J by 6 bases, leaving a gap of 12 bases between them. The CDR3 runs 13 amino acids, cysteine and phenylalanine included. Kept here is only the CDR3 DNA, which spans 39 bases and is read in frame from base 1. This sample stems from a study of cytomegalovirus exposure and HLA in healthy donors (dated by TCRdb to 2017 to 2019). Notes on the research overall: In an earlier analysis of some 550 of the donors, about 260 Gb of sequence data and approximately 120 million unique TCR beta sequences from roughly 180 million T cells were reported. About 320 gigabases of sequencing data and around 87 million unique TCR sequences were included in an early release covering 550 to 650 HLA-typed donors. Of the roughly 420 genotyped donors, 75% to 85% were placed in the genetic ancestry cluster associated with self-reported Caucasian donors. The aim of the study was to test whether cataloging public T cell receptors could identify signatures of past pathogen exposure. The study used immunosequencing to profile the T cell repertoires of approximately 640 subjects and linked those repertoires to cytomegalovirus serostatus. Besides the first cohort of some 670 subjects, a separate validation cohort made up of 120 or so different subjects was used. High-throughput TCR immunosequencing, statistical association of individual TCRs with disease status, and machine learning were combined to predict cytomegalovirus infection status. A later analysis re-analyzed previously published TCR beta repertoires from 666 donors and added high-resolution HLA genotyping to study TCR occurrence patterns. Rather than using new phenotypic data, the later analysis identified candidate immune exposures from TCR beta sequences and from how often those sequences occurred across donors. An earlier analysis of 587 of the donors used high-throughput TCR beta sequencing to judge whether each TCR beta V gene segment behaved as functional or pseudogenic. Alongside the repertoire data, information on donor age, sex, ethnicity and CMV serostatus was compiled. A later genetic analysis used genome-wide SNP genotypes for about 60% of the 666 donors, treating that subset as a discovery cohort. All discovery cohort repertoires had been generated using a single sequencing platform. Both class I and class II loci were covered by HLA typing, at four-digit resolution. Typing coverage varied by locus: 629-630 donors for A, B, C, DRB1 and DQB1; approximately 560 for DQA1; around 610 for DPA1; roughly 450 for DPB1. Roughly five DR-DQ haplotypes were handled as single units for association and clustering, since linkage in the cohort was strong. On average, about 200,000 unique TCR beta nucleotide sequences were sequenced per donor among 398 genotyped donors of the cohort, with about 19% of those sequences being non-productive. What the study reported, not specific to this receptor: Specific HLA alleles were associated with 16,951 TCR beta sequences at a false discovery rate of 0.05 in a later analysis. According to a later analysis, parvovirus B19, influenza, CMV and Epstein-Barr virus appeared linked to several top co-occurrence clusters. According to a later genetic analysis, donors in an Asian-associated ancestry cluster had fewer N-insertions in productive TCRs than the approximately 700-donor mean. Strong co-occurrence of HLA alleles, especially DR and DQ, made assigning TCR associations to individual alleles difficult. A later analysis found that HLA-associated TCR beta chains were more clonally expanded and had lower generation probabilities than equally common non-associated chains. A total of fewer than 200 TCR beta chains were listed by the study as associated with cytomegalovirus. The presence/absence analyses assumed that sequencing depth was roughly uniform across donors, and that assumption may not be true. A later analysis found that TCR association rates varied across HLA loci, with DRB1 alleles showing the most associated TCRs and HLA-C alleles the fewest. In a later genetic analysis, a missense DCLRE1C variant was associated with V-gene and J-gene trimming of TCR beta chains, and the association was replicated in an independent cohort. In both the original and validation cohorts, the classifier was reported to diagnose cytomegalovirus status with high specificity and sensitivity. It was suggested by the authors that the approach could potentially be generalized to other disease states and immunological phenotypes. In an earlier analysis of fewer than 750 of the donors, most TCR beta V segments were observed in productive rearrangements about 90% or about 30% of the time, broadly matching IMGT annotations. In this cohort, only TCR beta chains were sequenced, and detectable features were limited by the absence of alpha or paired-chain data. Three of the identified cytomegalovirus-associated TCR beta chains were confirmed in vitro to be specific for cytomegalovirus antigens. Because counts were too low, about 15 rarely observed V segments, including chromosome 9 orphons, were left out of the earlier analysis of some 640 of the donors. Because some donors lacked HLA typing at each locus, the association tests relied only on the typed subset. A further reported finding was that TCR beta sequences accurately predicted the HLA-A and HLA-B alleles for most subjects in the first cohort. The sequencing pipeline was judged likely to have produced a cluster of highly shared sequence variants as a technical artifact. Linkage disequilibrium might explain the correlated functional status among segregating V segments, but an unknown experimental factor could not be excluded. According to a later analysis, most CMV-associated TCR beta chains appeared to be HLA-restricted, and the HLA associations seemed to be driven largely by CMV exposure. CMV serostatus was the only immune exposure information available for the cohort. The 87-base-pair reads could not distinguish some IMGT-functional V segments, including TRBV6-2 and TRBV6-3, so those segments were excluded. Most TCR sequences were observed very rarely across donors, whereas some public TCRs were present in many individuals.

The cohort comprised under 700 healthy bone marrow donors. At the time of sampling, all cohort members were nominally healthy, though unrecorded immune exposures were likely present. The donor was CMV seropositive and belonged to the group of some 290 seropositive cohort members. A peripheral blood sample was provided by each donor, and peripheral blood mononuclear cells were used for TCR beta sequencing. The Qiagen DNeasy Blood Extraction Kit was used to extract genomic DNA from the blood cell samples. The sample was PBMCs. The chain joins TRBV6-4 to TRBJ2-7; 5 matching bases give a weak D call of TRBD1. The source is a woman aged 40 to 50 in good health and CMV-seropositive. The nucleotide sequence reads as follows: TGTGCCAGCAGTGAGGCCGACAGAGGCGAGCAGTACTTC. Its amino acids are CASSEADRGEQYF.